Following are 9 T cell receptor beta chains from one sample sequenced in a study of T cell changes during pregnancy in multiple sclerosis. Method: immunoSEQ multiplex PCR; TCRdb's copy keeps in-frame clones and lacks some. The data contain 45,000 to 55,000 clones, approximately 92% of them seen just once; the ten biggest clones take up around 0.56%. The sequenced sample was CD4+ T cells from peripheral blood mononuclear cells, obtained after pregnancy. These TCRs come from a female donor with multiple sclerosis, enrolled in a pregnancy study.

J is TRBJ2-3 and V is TRBV27, with 8 positions matching TRBD2. Germline assignment: CDR1 MNHEY and CDR2 SMNVEV (reference sequence). The CDR3 length is 14 residues. V was clipped by 1 base and J by 5 bases; unmatched bases: 2. The CDR3 sequence is CASSLLAGGDTQYF. The CDR3 DNA reads as TGTGCCAGCAGTTTATTGGCGGGAGGAGATACGCAGTATTTT.

The J gene is TRBJ1-2, the V gene TRBV7-2; D is uncertain. Trimming left V 5 bases short and J 5 bases short, with 12 bases between. In germline, CDR1 is SGHTA, CDR2 FQGNSA. CDR3 length: 13 residues. CDR3 DNA sequence: TGTGCCAGCAGCCGTGAACGGCGGTATGGCTACACCTTC. It yields the protein CASSRERRYGYTF. Full variable domain (outside the CDR3, taken from reference TRBV7-2 and TRBJ1-2): GAGVSQSPSNKVTEKGKDVELRCDPISGHTALYWYRQSLGQGLEFLIYFQGNSAPDKSGLPSDRFSAERTGGSVSTLTIQRTQQEDSAVYLCASSRERRYGYTFGSGTRLTVV.

This clone was detected only once. The rearrangement uses TRBV10-3 and TRBJ1-1; 10 bases align to TRBD1. The CDR3 loop spans 15 amino acids. Germline V gene sequence: CDR1 ENHRY, CDR2 SYGVKD. The trim removed 10 bases at V and 1 base at J, leaving 9 bases unmatched. The CDR3 sequence: CATQRDRGANTEAFF. The CDR3 DNA is TGTGCCACCCAAAGGGACAGGGGTGCGAACACTGAAGCTTTCTTT.

The chain links TRBV27 to TRBJ2-1; 10 bases are a match to TRBD1. The CDR3 contains 14 residues. The germline V gene encodes CDR1 MNHEY and CDR2 SMNVEV (reference sequence). The V segment lost 7 bases and the J segment 6 bases; nucleotides outside the gene matches: 6. The CDR3 sequence: CASTPGQGTNEQFF. CDR3 sequence (DNA): TGTGCCAGCACCCCGGGACAGGGGACCAATGAGCAGTTCTTC.

This clone was found a few times. The gene calls are TRBV4-3 and TRBJ2-2, with D perhaps TRBD2 (5 bases). The V end was cut by 2 bases, the J end by 4 bases, with 11 bases between. There are 15 residues in the CDR3. Per germline, CDR1 LGHNA and CDR2 YSLEER. The CDR3 bases are TGCGCCAGCAGCCAATATGAGGGAAGCACCGGGGAGCTGTTTTTT. Protein product: CASSQYEGSTGELFF.

V gene TRBV14 combines with J gene TRBJ2-7; tentatively, D is TRBD2 (5 bases). The CDR3 runs 15 residues. From germline, CDR1 is SGHDN and CDR2 FVKESK. V was shortened by 1 base and J by 2 bases, with 12 bases between the two germline ends. The CDR3 loop reads CASSQVGRTAYEQYF. The CDR3 region has the DNA TGTGCCAGCAGCCAAGTAGGGCGGACTGCCTACGAGCAGTACTTC.

The chain employs TRBV6-5 and TRBJ2-5; D unresolved. Trimming shortened V by 6 bases and J by 2 bases, and 7 bases separated the two germline ends. The germline V gene has CDR1 MNHEY and CDR2 SVGAGI. This CDR3 contains 12 residues. DNA of the CDR3: TGTGCCAGCAGAGCGAGACAAGAGACCCAGTACTTC. It codes for CASRARQETQYF.

J is TRBJ1-2 and V is TRBV19; 7 bases fit TRBD1. CDR3 size: 19 residues. The junction had 23 bases not matched to a gene; V was cut back by 6 bases and J by 4 bases. Germline V gene sequence: CDR1 LNHDA, CDR2 SQIVND (reference sequence). Here the CDR3 reads CASRIPGGASAREVYGYTF. For the CDR3, the DNA is TGTGCCAGTAGGATTCCAGGGGGAGCGTCAGCGCGCGAGGTCTATGGCTACACCTTC.

V and J are TRBV7-6 and TRBJ2-1, with 8 bases matching TRBD1. Looked up from germline, CDR1 is SGHVS and CDR2 is FNYEAQ. The CDR3 extends over 16 amino acids. The J segment lost 1 base and the V segment lost 3 bases, leaving 5 bases of the junction unmatched. CDR3 coding DNA: TGTGCCAGCAGCTTGCGGCAGGGGGCATCCTACAATGAGCAGTTCTTC. This codes for CASSLRQGASYNEQFF.